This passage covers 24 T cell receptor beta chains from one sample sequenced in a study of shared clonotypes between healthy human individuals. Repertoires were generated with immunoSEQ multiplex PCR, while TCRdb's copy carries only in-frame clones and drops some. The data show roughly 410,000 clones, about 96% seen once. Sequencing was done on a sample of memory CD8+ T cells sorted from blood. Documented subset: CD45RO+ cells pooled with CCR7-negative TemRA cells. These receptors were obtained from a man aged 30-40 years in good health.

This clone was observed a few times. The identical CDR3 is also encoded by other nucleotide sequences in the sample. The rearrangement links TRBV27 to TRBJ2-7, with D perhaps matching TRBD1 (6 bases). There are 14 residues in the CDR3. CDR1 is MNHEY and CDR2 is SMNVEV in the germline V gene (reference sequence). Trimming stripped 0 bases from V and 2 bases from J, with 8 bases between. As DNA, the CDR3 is TGTGCCAGCAGTTTATCCGGACAGACCTACGAGCAGTACTTC. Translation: CASSLSGQTYEQYF.

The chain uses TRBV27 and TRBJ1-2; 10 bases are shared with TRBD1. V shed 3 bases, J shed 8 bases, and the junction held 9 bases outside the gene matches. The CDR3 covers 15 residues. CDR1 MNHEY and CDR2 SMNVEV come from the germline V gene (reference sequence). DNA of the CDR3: TGTGCCAGCAGTTTTGGGGGACAGGGGATTTGGGGCTACACCTTC. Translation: CASSFGGQGIWGYTF.

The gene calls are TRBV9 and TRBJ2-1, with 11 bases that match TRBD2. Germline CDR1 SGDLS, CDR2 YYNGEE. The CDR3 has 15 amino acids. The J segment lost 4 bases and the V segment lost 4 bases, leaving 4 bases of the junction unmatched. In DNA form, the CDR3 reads TGTGCCAGCAGCCCCGGACTAGCGGGTTACAATGAGCAGTTCTTC. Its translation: CASSPGLAGYNEQFF. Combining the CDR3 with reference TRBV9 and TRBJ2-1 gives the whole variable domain DSGVTQTPKHLITATGQRVTLRCSPRSGDLSVYWYQQSLDQGLQFLIQYYNGEERAKGNILERFSAQQFPDLHSELNLSSLELGDSALYFCASSPGLAGYNEQFFGPGTRLTVL.

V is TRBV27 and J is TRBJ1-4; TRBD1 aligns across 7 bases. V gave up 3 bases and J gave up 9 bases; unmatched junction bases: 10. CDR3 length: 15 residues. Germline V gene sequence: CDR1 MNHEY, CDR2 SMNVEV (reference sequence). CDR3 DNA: TGTGCCAGCAGTTTGAAACCGACAGGGTTGAAAAAACTGTTTTTT. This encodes CASSLKPTGLKKLFF.

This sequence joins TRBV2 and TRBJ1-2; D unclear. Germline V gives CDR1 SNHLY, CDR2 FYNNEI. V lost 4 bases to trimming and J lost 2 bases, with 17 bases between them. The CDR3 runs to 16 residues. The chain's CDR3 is CASSGTDTSSNYGYTF. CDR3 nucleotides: TGTGCCAGCAGTGGGACTGACACCTCATCCAACTATGGCTACACCTTC.

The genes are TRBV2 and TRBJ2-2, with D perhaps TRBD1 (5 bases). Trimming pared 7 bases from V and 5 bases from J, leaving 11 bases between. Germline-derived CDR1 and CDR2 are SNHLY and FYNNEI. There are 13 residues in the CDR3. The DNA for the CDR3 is TGTGCCAGCATCCGCCGACAGACCGGGGAGCTGTTTTTT. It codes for CASIRRQTGELFF.

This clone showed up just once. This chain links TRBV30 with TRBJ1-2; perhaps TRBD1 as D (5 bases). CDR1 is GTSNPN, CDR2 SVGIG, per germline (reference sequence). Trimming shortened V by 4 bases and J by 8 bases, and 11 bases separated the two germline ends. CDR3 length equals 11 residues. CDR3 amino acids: CAWMWGDGYTF. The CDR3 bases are TGTGCCTGGATGTGGGGGGACGGCTACACCTTC.

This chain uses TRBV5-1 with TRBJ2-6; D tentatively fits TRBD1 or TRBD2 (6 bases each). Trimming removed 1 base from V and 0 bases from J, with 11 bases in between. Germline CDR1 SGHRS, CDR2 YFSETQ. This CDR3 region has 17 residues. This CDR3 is CASSLRGLSSGANVLTF. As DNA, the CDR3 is TGCGCCAGCAGCTTGCGGGGGCTGAGCTCTGGGGCCAACGTCCTGACTTTC. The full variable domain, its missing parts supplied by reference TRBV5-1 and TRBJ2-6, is KAGVTQTPRYLIKTRGQQVTLSCSPISGHRSVSWYQQTPGQGLQFLFEYFSETQRNKGNFPGRFSGRQFSNSRSEMNVSTLELGDSALYLCASSLRGLSSGANVLTFGAGSRLTVL.

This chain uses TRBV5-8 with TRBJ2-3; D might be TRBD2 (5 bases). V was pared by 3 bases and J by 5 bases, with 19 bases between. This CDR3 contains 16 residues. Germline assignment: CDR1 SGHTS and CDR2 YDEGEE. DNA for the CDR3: TGTGCCAGCAGCTCTGTGACCGGCCTAGCAATAGATACGCAGTATTTT. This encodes CASSSVTGLAIDTQYF.

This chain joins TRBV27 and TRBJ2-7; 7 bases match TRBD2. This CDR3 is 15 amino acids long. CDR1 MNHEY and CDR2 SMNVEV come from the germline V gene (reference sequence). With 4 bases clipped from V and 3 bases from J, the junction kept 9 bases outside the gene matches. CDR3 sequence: CASSSWGGSGYEQYF. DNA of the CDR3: TGTGCCAGCAGTTCCTGGGGCGGGAGCGGCTACGAGCAGTACTTC.

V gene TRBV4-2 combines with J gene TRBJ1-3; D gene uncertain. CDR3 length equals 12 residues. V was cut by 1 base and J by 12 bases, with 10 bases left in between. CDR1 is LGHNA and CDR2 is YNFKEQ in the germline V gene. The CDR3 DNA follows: TGTGCCAGCAGCCAAGTTCCAGAAAACATATATTTT. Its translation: CASSQVPENIYF.

In DNA form, the CDR3 reads TGTGCCAGCAGTTTAAAGGGGTCGGGCCTAGCCAAAAACATTCAGTACTTC. Its protein product is CASSLKGSGLAKNIQYF. The rearrangement joins TRBV27 to TRBJ2-4; tentatively, D is TRBD1 (5 bases). V was trimmed by 2 bases and J by 0 bases, leaving 14 bases between them. The CDR3 covers 17 residues. Germline V gives CDR1 MNHEY, CDR2 SMNVEV (reference sequence).

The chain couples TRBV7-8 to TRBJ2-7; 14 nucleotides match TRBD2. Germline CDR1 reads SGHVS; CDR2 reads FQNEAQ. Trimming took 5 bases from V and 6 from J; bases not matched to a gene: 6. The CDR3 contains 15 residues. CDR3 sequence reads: CASSPGLAGGTEQYF. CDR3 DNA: TGTGCCAGCAGCCCCGGACTAGCGGGAGGTACCGAGCAGTACTTC.

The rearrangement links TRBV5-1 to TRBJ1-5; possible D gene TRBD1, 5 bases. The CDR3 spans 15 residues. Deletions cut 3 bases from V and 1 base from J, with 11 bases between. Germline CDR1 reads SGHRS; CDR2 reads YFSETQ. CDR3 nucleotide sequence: TGCGCCAGCAGCTCCGGGACCGGCAGCAATCAGCCCCAGCATTTT. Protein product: CASSSGTGSNQPQHF.

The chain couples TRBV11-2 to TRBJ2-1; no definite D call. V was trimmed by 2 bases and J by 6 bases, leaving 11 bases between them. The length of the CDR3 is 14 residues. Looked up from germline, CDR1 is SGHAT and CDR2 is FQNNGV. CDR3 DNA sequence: TGTGCCAGCAGCTTACTTACGTTATTCAATGAGCAGTTCTTC. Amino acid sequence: CASSLLTLFNEQFF.

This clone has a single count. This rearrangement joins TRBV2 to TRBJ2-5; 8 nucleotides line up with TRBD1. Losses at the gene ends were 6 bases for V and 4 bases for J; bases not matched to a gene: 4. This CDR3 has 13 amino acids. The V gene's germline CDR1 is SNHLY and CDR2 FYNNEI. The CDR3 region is CASSRQGRETQYF. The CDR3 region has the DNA TGTGCCAGCAGCAGACAGGGGCGAGAGACCCAGTACTTC.

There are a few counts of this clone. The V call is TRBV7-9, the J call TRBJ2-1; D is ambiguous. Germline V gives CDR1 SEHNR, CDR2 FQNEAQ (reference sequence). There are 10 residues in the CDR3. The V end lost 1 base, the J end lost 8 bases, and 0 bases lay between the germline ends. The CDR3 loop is CASSLDEQFF. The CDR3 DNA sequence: TGTGCCAGCAGCTTAGATGAGCAGTTCTTC.

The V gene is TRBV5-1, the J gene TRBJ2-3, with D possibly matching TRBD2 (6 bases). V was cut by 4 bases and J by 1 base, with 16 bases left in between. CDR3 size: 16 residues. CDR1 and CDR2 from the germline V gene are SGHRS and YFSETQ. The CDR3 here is CASSPGPGERTDTQYF. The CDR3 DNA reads TGCGCCAGCAGCCCCGGGCCGGGAGAACGCACAGATACGCAGTATTTT.

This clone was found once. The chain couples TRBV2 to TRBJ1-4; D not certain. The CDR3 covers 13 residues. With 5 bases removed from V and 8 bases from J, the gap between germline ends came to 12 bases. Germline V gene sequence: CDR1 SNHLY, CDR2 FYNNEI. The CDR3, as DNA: TGTGCCAGCAGTCCCCCCTGGACGGAAAAACTGTTTTTT. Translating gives CASSPPWTEKLFF.

The CDR3 nucleotides read TGTGCCAGCAGTCCACCCAGCGGGACAGGGCAGGGCGAGCAGTACTTC. This translates into CASSPPSGTGQGEQYF. This chain uses TRBV28 with TRBJ2-7; TRBD1 aligns across 9 bases. Trimming took 5 bases from V and 6 from J; bases not matched to a gene: 14. Per germline, CDR1 MDHEN and CDR2 SYDVKM. CDR3 length: 16 residues.

The CDR3 here is CASSRPVYGYTF. CDR3 nucleotides: TGTGCCAGCAGCCGCCCCGTATATGGCTACACCTTC. V and J are TRBV28 and TRBJ1-2, with no clear D. The CDR3 sequence is 12 residues long. The V gene's germline CDR1 is MDHEN and CDR2 SYDVKM. Trimming removed 6 bases at V and 5 bases at J, with 10 bases between.

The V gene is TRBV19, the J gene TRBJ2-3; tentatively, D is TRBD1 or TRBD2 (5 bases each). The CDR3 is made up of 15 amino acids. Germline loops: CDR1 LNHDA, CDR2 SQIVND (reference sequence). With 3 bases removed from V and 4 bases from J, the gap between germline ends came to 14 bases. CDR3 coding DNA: TGTGCCAGTAGTATTTCCGGGGCTTCGGCAGATACGCAGTATTTT. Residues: CASSISGASADTQYF.

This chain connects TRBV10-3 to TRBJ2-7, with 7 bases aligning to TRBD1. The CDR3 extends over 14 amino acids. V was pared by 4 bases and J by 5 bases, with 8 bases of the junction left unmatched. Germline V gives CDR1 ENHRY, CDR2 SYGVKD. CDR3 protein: CAISAGDSVHEQYF. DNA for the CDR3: TGTGCCATCAGTGCCGGGGACAGCGTGCACGAGCAGTACTTC.

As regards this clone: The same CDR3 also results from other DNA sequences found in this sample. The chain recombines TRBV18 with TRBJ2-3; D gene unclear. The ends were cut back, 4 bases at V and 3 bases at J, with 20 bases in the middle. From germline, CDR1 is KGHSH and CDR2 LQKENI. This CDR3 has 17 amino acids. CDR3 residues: CASSLNSASIRTDTQYF. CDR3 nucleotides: TGTGCCAGCTCACTCAATTCGGCGTCTATACGTACAGATACGCAGTATTTT.